This T cell receptor beta chain was sequenced in a study of Ad26.COV2.S vaccination and SARS-CoV-2 variants. To note about this clone: What it binds is not known.

The CDR3 totals 12 residues. Germline V lookup: CDR1 SQVTM, CDR2 ANQGSEA. V was clipped by 6 bases and J by 10 bases, with 13 bases between them. Findings and caveats of the study: Participants in the vaccine arm had higher spike-specific TCR breadth; placebo recipients had lower. Non-spike TCR breadth showed similarity between vaccine and placebo recipients.

Treatment meaning: over 15 received Ad26.COV2.S at low or high dose, single or two shots; about 5 received placebo; per-sample allocation not given. Sampling was performed 63 days after the first vaccine or placebo injection. Whoever gave the sample was an adult aged 18-55 years in Boston. Generated by immunoSEQ multiplex PCR, the TCRdb table keeps only in-frame clones and is missing some. The profile shows some 390,000 clones, around 85% of them singletons. Sequencing was performed on peripheral blood, taken in a trial of Ad26.COV2.S vaccine versus placebo. This TCR was sampled from a person between 18 and 65 years old who received the Ad26.COV2.S COVID-19 vaccine or a placebo. The rearrangement uses TRBV29-1 and TRBJ1-6; D is ambiguous. In nucleotides, the CDR3 is TGCAGCGTCCAGGTAGAAGGGTCACCCCTCCACTTT. Residues: CSVQVEGSPLHF.